A single sample is the source of the 2 T cell receptor beta chains below, sequenced in a study of blood T cell repertoires in COVID-19. The assay was immunoSEQ multiplex PCR, and TCRdb's table has in-frame clones only and misses some. The sample holds about 190,000 clones, approximately 85% seen once. The sequenced sample consisted of peripheral blood. These receptors were collected from a woman aged 70 to 79 with active or convalescent COVID-19.

This clone was found a few times. The rearrangement links TRBV19 to TRBJ2-3; 8 nucleotides align to TRBD2. Germline-derived CDR1 and CDR2 are LNHDA and SQIVND (reference sequence). V dropped 5 bases and J dropped 0; count of bases not matched to a gene: 4. The CDR3 length is 15 residues. Here the CDR3 reads CASSPTSVSTDTQYF. CDR3 DNA sequence: TGTGCCAGTAGTCCGACTAGCGTAAGCACAGATACGCAGTATTTT.

The chain combines TRBV27 with TRBJ2-7; 9 nucleotides line up with TRBD1. Trimming cost V 4 bases and J 3 bases; bases outside gene matches: 7. The CDR3 extends over 15 amino acids. The germline gives CDR1 MNHEY, CDR2 SMNVEV (reference sequence). The chain's CDR3 is CASSSGQGGYYEQYF. Here the CDR3 DNA reads TGTGCCAGCAGTTCGGGACAGGGAGGATACTACGAGCAGTACTTC.